The 7 T cell receptor beta chains presented below share a single source sample, sequenced in a study of early T cells in non-severe SARS-CoV-2 infection. TCRdb reanalysed the 5' RACE reads using MiXCR and keeps one entry per CDR3 protein. The table lists some 97,000 distinct CDR3 sequences, about 10% of them singletons, with roughly 5% in the top ten. This specimen consisted of whole blood, obtained at baseline. The receptor source for this set is an adult who was a healthcare worker with PCR-confirmed SARS-CoV-2 infection or an uninfected control (not recorded which).

This clonotype was seen many times. The chain combines TRBV18 with TRBJ2-3; D is unresolved. The CDR3 runs 15 residues. CDR1 KGHSH and CDR2 LQKENI come from the germline V gene. The germline V and J ends were trimmed by 0 bases and 0 bases, with 7 bases remaining between them. In DNA, the CDR3 is TGTGCCAGCTCACCACCGTCTGCTAGCACAGATACGCAGTATTTT. Translated, it gives CASSPPSASTDTQYF. The full variable domain, rest sourced from reference TRBV18 and TRBJ2-3, is NAGVMQNPRHLVRRRGQEARLRCSPMKGHSHVYWYRQLPEEGLKFMVYLQKENIIDESGMPKERFSAEFPKEGPSILRIQQVVRGDSAAYFCASSPPSASTDTQYFGPGTRLTVL.

The chain employs TRBV20-1 and TRBJ2-7; D possibly corresponds to TRBD2 (5 bases). This CDR3 contains 11 residues. Deletions cut 6 bases from V and 4 bases from J, with 10 bases between. The germline gives CDR1 DFQATT, CDR2 SNEGSKA (reference sequence). For the CDR3, the DNA is TGCAGTGCCCAGACGGGGTACGAGCAGTACTTC. The encoded protein is CSAQTGYEQYF.

The gene calls are TRBV20-1 and TRBJ2-2, with 13 nucleotides matching TRBD2. The CDR3 is 15 amino acids. Trimming cost V 5 bases and J 4 bases; bases outside gene matches: 4. From germline, CDR1 is DFQATT and CDR2 SNEGSKA (reference sequence). The CDR3 loop reads CSARTSGSRTGELFF. The CDR3 nucleotides read TGCAGTGCTCGGACTAGCGGGAGCCGCACCGGGGAGCTGTTTTTT.

The chain has TRBV18 and TRBJ2-7; D may be TRBD1 (6 bases). Germline V lookup: CDR1 KGHSH, CDR2 LQKENI. Trimming removed 3 bases from V and 1 base from J, with 16 bases in between. The CDR3 consists of 16 residues. The CDR3: CASSPLQGPGSYEQYF. CDR3 bases: TGTGCCAGCTCACCTCTGCAGGGGCCCGGATCCTACGAGCAGTACTTC.

This clonotype was counted only a few times. The chain couples TRBV9 to TRBJ2-7; possibly TRBD1 for D (6 bases). V was cut by 0 bases and J by 5 bases, with 12 bases left in between. The CDR3 consists of 14 residues. Looked up from germline, CDR1 is SGDLS and CDR2 is YYNGEE. In DNA, the CDR3 is TGTGCCAGCAGCGTAGATACAGGGAAGGACGAGCAGTACTTC. Its protein is CASSVDTGKDEQYF.

The CDR3 DNA reads TGTGCCAGCAGCTTGGGTCCGGGGACTGGGTCCTACGAGCAGTACTTC. Translating it yields CASSLGPGTGSYEQYF. J is TRBJ2-7 and V is TRBV5-6, with D perhaps TRBD2 (6 bases). The CDR3 has 16 amino acids. Germline lookup yields CDR1 SGHDT and CDR2 YYEEEE. The V gene lost 0 bases and the J gene lost 1 base, with 14 bases spanning the gap.

This clonotype was recorded at least ten times. This chain connects TRBV4-3 to TRBJ2-1, with TRBD2 matching 7 bases. The CDR3 spans 15 residues. The V gene's germline CDR1 is LGHNA and CDR2 YSLEER. The J segment lost 2 bases and the V segment lost 3 bases, leaving 4 bases of the junction unmatched. The CDR3 is CASSQGGSPYNEQFF. In DNA form, the CDR3 reads TGCGCCAGCAGCCAGGGCGGGAGCCCCTACAATGAGCAGTTCTTC.